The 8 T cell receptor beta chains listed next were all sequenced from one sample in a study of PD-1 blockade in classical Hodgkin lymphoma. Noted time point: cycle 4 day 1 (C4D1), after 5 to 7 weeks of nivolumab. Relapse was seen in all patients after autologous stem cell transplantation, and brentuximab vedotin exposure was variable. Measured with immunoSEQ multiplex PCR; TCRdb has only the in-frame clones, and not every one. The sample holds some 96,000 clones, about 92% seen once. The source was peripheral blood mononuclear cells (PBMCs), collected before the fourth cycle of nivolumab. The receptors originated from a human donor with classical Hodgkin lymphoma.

CDR3 in amino acids: CASSSQGSGHYGYTF. CDR3 in DNA: TGTGCCAGCAGTTCACAGGGCTCGGGCCACTATGGCTACACCTTC. The chain carries TRBV28 and TRBJ1-2; tentatively, D is TRBD1 (6 bases). Germline CDR1 is MDHEN and CDR2 is SYDVKM. This CDR3 spans 15 amino acids. V lost 4 bases and J lost 3, with 15 bases in between.

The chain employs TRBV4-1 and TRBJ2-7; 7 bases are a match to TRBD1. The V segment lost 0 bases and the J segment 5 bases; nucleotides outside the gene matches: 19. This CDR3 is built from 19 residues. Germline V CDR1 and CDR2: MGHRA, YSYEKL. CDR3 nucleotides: TGCGCCAGCAGCCAAGATTTGTATTCGGGACAGATCCCTCTCCACGAGCAGTACTTC. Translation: CASSQDLYSGQIPLHEQYF.

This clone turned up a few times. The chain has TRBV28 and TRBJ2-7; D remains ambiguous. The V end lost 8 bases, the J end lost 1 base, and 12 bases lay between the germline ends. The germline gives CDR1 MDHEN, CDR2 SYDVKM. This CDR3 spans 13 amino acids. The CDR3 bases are TGTGCCAGCTGGCTGGACGGATCCTACGAGCAGTACTTC. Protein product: CASWLDGSYEQYF.

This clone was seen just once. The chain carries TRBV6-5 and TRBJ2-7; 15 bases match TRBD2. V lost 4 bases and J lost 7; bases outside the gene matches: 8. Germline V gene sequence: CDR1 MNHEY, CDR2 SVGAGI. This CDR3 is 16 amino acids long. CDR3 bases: TGTGCCAGCAGTTCCGGGACTAGCGGGAGGATCTCTGAGCAGTACTTC. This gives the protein CASSSGTSGRISEQYF.

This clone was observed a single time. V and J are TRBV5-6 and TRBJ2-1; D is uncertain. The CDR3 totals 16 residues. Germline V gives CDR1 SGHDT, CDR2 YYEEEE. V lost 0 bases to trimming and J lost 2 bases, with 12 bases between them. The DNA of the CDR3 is TGTGCCAGCAGCTTGGTCGGACCCTCCGCCTACAATGAGCAGTTCTTC. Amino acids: CASSLVGPSAYNEQFF.

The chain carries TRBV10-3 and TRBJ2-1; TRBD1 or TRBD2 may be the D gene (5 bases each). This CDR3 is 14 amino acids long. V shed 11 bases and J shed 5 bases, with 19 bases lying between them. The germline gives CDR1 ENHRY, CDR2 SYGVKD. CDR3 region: CAHSNSPGHNEQFF. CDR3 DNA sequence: TGTGCCCACTCGAACTCCCCGGGGCACAATGAGCAGTTCTTC.

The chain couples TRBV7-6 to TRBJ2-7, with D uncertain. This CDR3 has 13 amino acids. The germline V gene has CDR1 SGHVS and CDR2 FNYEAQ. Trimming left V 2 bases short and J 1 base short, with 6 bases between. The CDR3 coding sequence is TGTGCCAGCAGCTTAACAGATTCCTACGAGCAGTACTTC. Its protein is CASSLTDSYEQYF. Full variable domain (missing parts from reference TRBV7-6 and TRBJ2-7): GAGVSQSPRYKVTKRGQDVALRCDPISGHVSLYWYRQALGQGPEFLTYFNYEAQQDKSGLPNDRFSAERPEGSISTLTIQRTEQRDSAMYRCASSLTDSYEQYFGPGTRLTVT.

The CDR3 sequence: CASSQSSQGSNQPQHF. The CDR3 nucleotides are TGTGCCAGCAGCCAATCCAGTCAGGGTAGCAATCAGCCCCAGCATTTT. The J gene is TRBJ1-5, the V gene TRBV16; tentatively, D is TRBD1 (5 bases). Germline V lookup: CDR1 KGHSY, CDR2 FQNENV. Trimming shortened V by 0 bases and J by 0 bases, and 9 bases separated the two germline ends. CDR3 length equals 16 residues.